A single TCR beta chain is shown here with its context. The antigen is undetermined. This sample stems from a study of cytomegalovirus exposure and HLA in healthy donors. Study summary: Earlier findings included about 120 million unique TCR beta sequences obtained from about 179 million T cells. Whole-study findings and limits: Most TCR sequences proved rare, with some public TCRs found in many donors. In a later analysis, an Asian-associated ancestry cluster reportedly showed fewer N-insertions than the approximately 610-donor mean.

The V gene's germline CDR1 is MNHEY and CDR2 SMNVEV (reference sequence). Trimming removed 4 bases from V and 0 bases from J, with 10 bases in between. The CDR3 runs 15 residues. 13 Jbeta primers and 60 Vbeta primers were used for the PCR. Sequencing used immunoSEQ multiplex PCR; TCRdb keeps in-frame clones, though not all of them. Recorded for this sample: tens of thousands of clones. This TCR came from a man aged 30-40 years in good health and CMV-seropositive. V gene TRBV27 combines with J gene TRBJ1-5, with a possible D match to TRBD1 (6 bases). The sample was PBMCs. CDR3 nucleotide sequence: TGTGCCAGCAGTTCAGGGGTCTTTAGCAATCAGCCCCAGCATTTT. Its protein is CASSSGVFSNQPQHF.